Listed below are T cell receptor beta chains from one sample, sequenced in a study of cytomegalovirus exposure and HLA in healthy donors. TCRdb's table, derived via immunoSEQ multiplex PCR, lists solely in-frame clones and lacks some. This repertoire shows 110,000 or so clones, around 68% found once; its top ten account for 11%. Input material: PBMCs. The receptors here all came from a woman aged 50 to 60 in good health and CMV-seropositive. The CDR3 runs from the conserved cysteine through the conserved F or W. D genes are given only for firm matches. The size field is filled for only some rows; it gives once, few, many or a size class.

abundance	v_gene	d_gene	j_gene	CDR3aa	CDR3nt
few	TRBV4-1	.	TRBJ1-1	CASSQDPQGGTEAFF	TGCGCCAGCAGCCAAGATCCCCAGGGAGGGACTGAAGCTTTCTTT
.	TRBV2	.	TRBJ1-4	CASSETVATNEKLFF	TGTGCCAGCAGCGAGACTGTTGCAACTAATGAAAAACTGTTTTTT
once	TRBV10-3	TRBD1	TRBJ1-1	CAIRDGQGFRTEAFF	TGTGCCATTCGAGATGGACAGGGTTTTCGCACTGAAGCTTTCTTT
.	TRBV4-3	TRBD1	TRBJ2-2	CASSPGQGPTGELFF	TGCGCCAGCAGCCCGGGACAGGGGCCTACCGGGGAGCTGTTTTTT
.	TRBV30	.	TRBJ1-2	CAWSLGASNYGYTF	TGTGCCTGGAGTTTGGGCGCATCTAACTATGGCTACACCTTC
.	TRBV7-9	.	TRBJ1-1	CASRPSERESRTEAFF	TGTGCCAGCAGACCCTCGGAGCGCGAAAGTCGCACTGAAGCTTTCTTT
.	TRBV6-5	TRBD1	TRBJ1-2	CASSYGYRGVYGYTF	TGTGCCAGCAGTTACGGTTACAGGGGAGTCTATGGCTACACCTTC
.	TRBV27	.	TRBJ1-1	CASSSTGSEAFF	TGTGCCAGCAGCTCCACAGGGAGTGAAGCTTTCTTT
.	TRBV19	.	TRBJ1-3	CASTRTSGKIRNTIYF	TGTGCCAGTACCCGGACCTCAGGGAAGATCCGAAACACCATATATTTT
.	TRBV18	TRBD1	TRBJ2-4	CASSPKDRAKNIQYF	TGTGCCAGCTCACCCAAGGACAGGGCCAAAAACATTCAGTACTTC
.	TRBV2	TRBD1	TRBJ1-3	CASSASTGIAGNTIYF	TGTGCCAGCAGCGCCTCGACAGGGATAGCTGGAAACACCATATATTTT
.	TRBV18	TRBD1	TRBJ2-7	CASSPGQENYEQYF	TGTGCCAGCTCACCGGGACAGGAGAACTACGAGCAGTACTTC
.	TRBV28	TRBD2	TRBJ2-3	CASSITTLAGVQYF	TGTGCCAGCAGTATAACGACTCTAGCGGGGGTGCAATATTTT
few	TRBV5-8	.	TRBJ2-5	CASSRRQVQETQYF	TGTGCCAGCAGCAGAAGACAGGTCCAAGAGACCCAGTACTTC
.	TRBV7-9	.	TRBJ2-2	CASSLGRGNTGELFF	TGTGCCAGCAGCTTAGGCAGGGGGAACACCGGGGAGCTGTTTTTT
.	TRBV6-1	.	TRBJ2-5	CASSETAMYQETQYF	TGTGCCAGCAGCGAGACAGCAATGTACCAAGAGACCCAGTACTTC
.	TRBV6-5	.	TRBJ2-2	CASRTAGAGELFF	TGTGCCAGCAGGACGGCAGGGGCCGGGGAGCTGTTTTTT
.	TRBV7-2	TRBD2	TRBJ2-1	CASIASGSREQFF	TGTGCCAGCATAGCTAGCGGGAGCCGCGAGCAGTTCTTC
.	TRBV7-2	TRBD1	TRBJ1-2	CASSRKAGTGAPNYGYTF	TGTGCCAGCAGCCGTAAGGCCGGGACAGGGGCCCCGAACTATGGCTACACCTTC
.	TRBV6-6	.	TRBJ2-2	CASSTTGEAGELFF	TGTGCCAGCAGCACTACAGGGGAGGCCGGGGAGCTGTTTTTT
.	TRBV6-4	.	TRBJ1-2	CASSDPRLHYQGTSYGYTF	TGTGCCAGCAGTGACCCTAGACTTCATTACCAGGGGACGTCCTATGGCTACACCTTC
.	TRBV30	.	TRBJ2-7	CAWSPRGTASSYEQYF	TGTGCCTGGAGTCCGCGCGGGACAGCGAGCTCCTACGAGCAGTACTTC
.	TRBV6-5	.	TRBJ2-7	CASSDRQTYEQYF	TGTGCCAGCAGTGACCGACAAACCTACGAGCAGTACTTC
.	TRBV6-5	.	TRBJ1-1	CASSLNRNTEAFF	TGTGCCAGCAGTTTGAACAGGAACACTGAAGCTTTCTTT
.	TRBV28	TRBD1	TRBJ1-5	CASSLRQGGQPQHF	TGTGCCAGCAGTTTACGACAGGGTGGTCAGCCCCAGCATTTT
few	TRBV5-1	.	TRBJ1-4	CASSLAGESEKLFF	TGCGCCAGCAGCTTGGCGGGAGAAAGTGAAAAACTGTTTTTT
.	TRBV11-2	.	TRBJ1-1	CASSSQTVGTEAFF	TGTGCCAGCAGCTCTCAGACAGTGGGCACTGAAGCTTTCTTT
.	TRBV5-1	TRBD1	TRBJ2-1	CASSADRVNEQFF	TGCGCCAGCAGCGCGGACAGGGTCAATGAGCAGTTCTTC
.	TRBV29-1	.	TRBJ1-1	CSPRRETEAFF	TGCAGCCCTCGGCGGGAGACTGAAGCTTTCTTT
once	TRBV9	TRBD1	TRBJ2-7	CASSVGQGGNYEQYF	TGTGCCAGCAGCGTCGGACAGGGGGGAAACTACGAGCAGTACTTC
.	TRBV5-5	TRBD2	TRBJ2-7	CASSPEGGGTYEQYF	TGTGCCAGCAGCCCAGAAGGCGGGGGGACCTACGAGCAGTACTTC
.	TRBV27	TRBD1	TRBJ1-2	CASRKGASGYTF	TGTGCCAGCAGGAAGGGGGCGAGTGGCTACACCTTC
.	TRBV29-1	.	TRBJ2-7	CSVSGVEQYF	TGCAGCGTTTCGGGGGTCGAGCAGTACTTC
.	TRBV7-2	.	TRBJ2-2	CASSFERDTGELFF	TGTGCCAGCAGCTTCGAGCGAGACACCGGGGAGCTGTTTTTT
few	TRBV7-8	TRBD1	TRBJ2-7	CASSPGTGKGEQYF	TGTGCCAGCAGCCCTGGGACAGGGAAAGGCGAGCAGTACTTC
.	TRBV9	.	TRBJ2-3	CASSVDPGGTDTQYF	TGTGCCAGCAGCGTAGACCCCGGGGGCACAGATACGCAGTATTTT
.	TRBV19	TRBD1	TRBJ1-3	CASSARTGTGNTIYF	TGTGCCAGTAGTGCTCGGACAGGGACTGGAAACACCATATATTTT
few	TRBV29-1	TRBD1	TRBJ1-4	CSGGGTGQGKLFF	TGCAGCGGGGGGGGGACAGGGCAAGGAAAACTGTTTTTT
.	TRBV19	TRBD2	TRBJ2-5	CASSMPGLAVETQYF	TGTGCCAGTAGTATGCCGGGACTAGCAGTTGAGACCCAGTACTTC
many	TRBV2	.	TRBJ1-4	CASSVGRHNEKLFF	TGTGCCAGCAGTGTTGGCAGGCATAATGAAAAACTGTTTTTT
.	TRBV27	.	TRBJ1-1	CASSSKMNTEAFF	TGTGCCAGCAGTTCTAAGATGAACACTGAAGCTTTCTTT
few	TRBV29-1	.	TRBJ2-6	CSAGAGANVLTF	TGCAGCGCCGGGGCTGGGGCCAACGTCCTGACTTTC
.	TRBV19	.	TRBJ1-2	CASSTGHWELRGYTF	TGTGCCAGTAGTACGGGACATTGGGAGTTGCGCGGCTACACCTTC
.	TRBV14	.	TRBJ2-7	CASSQGPLNKRTYEQYF	TGTGCCAGCAGCCAAGGCCCCCTAAACAAGCGAACCTACGAGCAGTACTTC
few	TRBV27	.	TRBJ2-7	CASSLQGSSYEQYF	TGTGCCAGCAGTCTACAGGGTAGCTCCTACGAGCAGTACTTC
.	TRBV19	TRBD1	TRBJ1-1	CASSIRDRGNTEAFF	TGTGCCAGTAGTATCCGGGACAGGGGAAACACTGAAGCTTTCTTT
once	TRBV4-2	.	TRBJ2-1	CASSQDTLAGEQFF	TGTGCCAGCAGCCAAGATACACTAGCCGGTGAGCAGTTCTTC
few	TRBV9	TRBD1	TRBJ1-2	CASSVPGQGNYGYTF	TGTGCCAGCAGCGTACCTGGACAGGGAAACTATGGCTACACCTTC
.	TRBV4-3	.	TRBJ2-7	CASSPSGGNSYEQYF	TGCGCCAGCAGCCCCAGTGGGGGGAACTCCTACGAGCAGTACTTC
.	TRBV7-2	.	TRBJ1-2	CASSLGGSGGYTF	TGTGCCAGCAGCTTGGGCGGGAGTGGGGGCTACACCTTC
.	TRBV4-3	TRBD1	TRBJ2-7	CASSQGFWDRHYEQYF	TGCGCCAGCAGCCAAGGGTTTTGGGACAGGCACTACGAGCAGTACTTC
.	TRBV5-1	TRBD1	TRBJ1-1	CASYSDRGNTEAFF	TGCGCCAGCTATTCCGACAGGGGCAACACTGAAGCTTTCTTT
.	TRBV5-6	TRBD1	TRBJ1-1	CASSLGTVNTEAFF	TGTGCCAGCAGCTTAGGGACAGTGAACACTGAAGCTTTCTTT
.	TRBV6-6	.	TRBJ1-1	CASKRSMNTEAFF	TGTGCCAGCAAGCGGTCCATGAACACTGAAGCTTTCTTT